This is a list of T cell receptor beta chains from one sample in a study of T cells in Graves' hyperthyroidism and ophthalmopathy. One entry per CDR3 protein results from TCRdb running MiXCR on the multiplex PCR reads. In the table there are about 380,000 distinct CDR3 sequences, approximately 15% of which are singletons. The sequenced sample consisted of blood. These receptors were obtained from a man aged 25 to 40 with Graves' hyperthyroidism that later progressed to Graves' ophthalmopathy. CDR3s include the opening cysteine and the closing phenylalanine or tryptophan. The D gene is left open where the match is weak. The listing skips clone size in some rows; elsewhere it reads once, few, many or a size class.

>TRBJ1-5|TRBV20-1|.|.
TGCAGTGCTAGAGACAGGGTGGGTCAGCCCCAGCATTTT
CSARDRVGQPQHF
>TRBJ2-7|TRBV2|TRBD1|many
TGTGCCAGCCGACGCCGGGACAGTCCCTACGAGCAGTACTTC
CASRRRDSPYEQYF
>TRBJ1-2|TRBV29-1|.|many
TGCAGCGTTGAAAGGTCGGAACAGAACTATGGCTACACCTTC
CSVERSEQNYGYTF
>TRBJ2-5|TRBV12-5|.|.
TGTGCTAGTGCCCCCGGGCGGGCGCCAGAAGAGACCCAGTACTTC
CASAPGRAPEETQYF
>TRBJ2-5|TRBV6-1|.|few
TGTGCCAGCAGTGAAGGGGTGCAAGGGTTGGAGACCCAGTACTTC
CASSEGVQGLETQYF
>TRBJ1-3|TRBV12-3/TRBV12-4|TRBD1|many
TGTGCCAGCAGTGCGGACAGGGATGGAAACACCATATATTTT
CASSADRDGNTIYF
>TRBJ2-3|TRBV30|TRBD1|many
TGTGCCTGGAGATACAGGGGGGTAGATACGCAGTATTTT
CAWRYRGVDTQYF
>TRBJ1-2|TRBV4-1|TRBD1|.
TGCGCCAGCAGCTCCCCCGAGAGACAGGGGTATGGCTACACCTTC
CASSSPERQGYGYTF
>TRBJ2-7|TRBV20-1|.|many
TGCAGTGCTCTACGGGGCTACTCCTACGAGCAGTACTTC
CSALRGYSYEQYF
>TRBJ1-3|TRBV2|.|many
TGTGCCAGCAACCTAGGAAGGCTTTCGGCGGACACCATATATTTT
CASNLGRLSADTIYF
>TRBJ1-3|TRBV29-1|.|.
TGCAGCGTTGAAGGGCGGGGTACTGGAAACACCATATATTTT
CSVEGRGTGNTIYF
>TRBJ2-5|TRBV14|.|few
TGTGCCAGCAGCCAAATTGGGGGTGTGAGAGAGACCCAGTACTTC
CASSQIGGVRETQYF
>TRBJ2-7|TRBV4-1|.|.
TGCGCCAGCAGCCAGCCCGGGAGCTACGAGCAGTACTTC
CASSQPGSYEQYF
>TRBJ1-3|TRBV12-3/TRBV12-4|.|many
TGTGCCAGCAGTTTTTTCGGTGGTGGAAACACCATATATTTT
CASSFFGGGNTIYF
>TRBJ1-3|TRBV6-9|.|.
TGTGCCAGCAGTTACAGTCAGCCCTCGGGAAACACCATATATTTT
CASSYSQPSGNTIYF
>TRBJ1-2|TRBV28|TRBD1|few
TGTGCCAGCAGTTACTTAGGACAGGAAAACTATGGCTACACCTTC
CASSYLGQENYGYTF
>TRBJ2-3|TRBV2|.|.
TGTGCCAGCAGTGAAGCACGTCAGGATACGCAGTATTTT
CASSEARQDTQYF
>TRBJ1-4|TRBV20-1|TRBD1|.
TGCAGTGCTAGAGGGGGGCTGGGGACAGAAAGAAATGAAAAACTGTTTTTT
CSARGGLGTERNEKLFF
>TRBJ2-5|TRBV11-2|.|many
TGTGCCAGCAGCTCCCTCAGGGTTCAAGAGACCCAGTACTTC
CASSSLRVQETQYF
>TRBJ2-1|TRBV29-1|.|.
TGCAGCGTAGAGGGACTTCTAAATGAGCAGTTCTTC
CSVEGLLNEQFF
>TRBJ1-2|TRBV7-9|.|few
TGTGCCAGCAGCTTAGGCAGTTCAACCCGGGCTGGCTACACCTTC
CASSLGSSTRAGYTF
>TRBJ1-5|TRBV7-9|TRBD1|many
TGTGCCAGCAGCGCGGGGACAGGGAGTGAGCAGCCCCAGCATTTT
CASSAGTGSEQPQHF
>TRBJ2-1|TRBV4-1|.|few
TGCGCCAGCAGCCAAGAACGGGGTGTCGGGGGCCCGTACAATGAGCAGTTCTTC
CASSQERGVGGPYNEQFF
>TRBJ1-6|TRBV6-1|.|many
TGTGCCAGCAGTGAAGGGCAGTTGAGCTCCTATAATTCACCCCTCCACTTT
CASSEGQLSSYNSPLHF
>TRBJ2-1|TRBV9|.|.
TGTGCCAGCAGCGTAGCTTCTAGCGACCGTGAGCAGTTCTTC
CASSVASSDREQFF
>TRBJ1-3|TRBV28|TRBD1|many
TGTGCCAGCAGTTCGACAGGACAGGGGGCTGGAAACACCATATATTTT
CASSSTGQGAGNTIYF
>TRBJ2-7|TRBV7-8|TRBD1|.
TGTGCCAGCAGCTTCCCCGGGACAGGGTTCGAGCAGTACTTC
CASSFPGTGFEQYF
>TRBJ1-1|TRBV6-1|TRBD1|many
TGTGCCAGCAGTCCACCCGGGTACAGGGGCACTGAAGCTTTCTTT
CASSPPGYRGTEAFF
>TRBJ1-5|TRBV3-1|.|.
TGTGCCAGCAGCCAAGATTGGGGGGGTCAGCCCCAGCATTTT
CASSQDWGGQPQHF